This TCR beta chain was observed in a study of blood T cell repertoires in COVID-19. The V gene's germline CDR1 is LGHDT and CDR2 YNNKEL (reference sequence). Deletions cut 1 base from V and 8 bases from J, with 11 bases between. The CDR3 extends over 13 amino acids. Generated by immunoSEQ multiplex PCR, the TCRdb table keeps only in-frame clones and is missing some. The sample has over 120,000 clones, about 80% seen once. The chain joins TRBV3-1 (or the pseudogene TRBV3-2) to TRBJ1-2; D remains ambiguous. The specimen was peripheral blood. The receptor was isolated from a woman in her sixties with acute or convalescent COVID-19. Here the CDR3 DNA reads TGTGCCAGCAGCCAAGGCGCGGTTAGCGGCTACACCTTC. Its translation is CASSQGAVSGYTF.